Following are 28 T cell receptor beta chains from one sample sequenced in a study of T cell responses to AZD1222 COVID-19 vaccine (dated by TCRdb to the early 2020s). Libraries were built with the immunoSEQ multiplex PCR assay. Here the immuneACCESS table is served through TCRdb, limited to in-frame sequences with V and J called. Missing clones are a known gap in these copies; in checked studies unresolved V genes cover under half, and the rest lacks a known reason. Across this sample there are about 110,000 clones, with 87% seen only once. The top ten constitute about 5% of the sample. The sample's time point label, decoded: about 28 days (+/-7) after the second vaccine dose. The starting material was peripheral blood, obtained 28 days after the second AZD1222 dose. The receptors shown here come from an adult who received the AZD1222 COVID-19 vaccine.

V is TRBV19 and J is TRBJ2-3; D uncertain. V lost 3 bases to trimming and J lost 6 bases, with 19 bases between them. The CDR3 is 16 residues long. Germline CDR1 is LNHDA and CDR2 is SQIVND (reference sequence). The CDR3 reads CASSIGSTTVTDTQYF. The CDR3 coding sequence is TGTGCCAGTAGTATTGGGTCAACCACAGTAACGGATACGCAGTATTTT.

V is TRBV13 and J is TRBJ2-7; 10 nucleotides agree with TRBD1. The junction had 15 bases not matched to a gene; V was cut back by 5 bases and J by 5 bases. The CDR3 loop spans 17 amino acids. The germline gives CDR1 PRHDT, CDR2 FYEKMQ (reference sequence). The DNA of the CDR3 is TGTGCCAGCAGCCCCCGCCCAGGGACAGGGGAATTCAACGAGCAGTACTTC. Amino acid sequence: CASSPRPGTGEFNEQYF.

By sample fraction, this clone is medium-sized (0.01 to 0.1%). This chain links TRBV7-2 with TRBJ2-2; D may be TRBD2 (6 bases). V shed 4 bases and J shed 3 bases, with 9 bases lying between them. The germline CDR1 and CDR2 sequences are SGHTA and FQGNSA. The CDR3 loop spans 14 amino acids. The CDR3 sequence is CASSYGTHTGELFF. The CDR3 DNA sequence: TGTGCCAGCAGCTACGGGACTCACACCGGGGAGCTGTTTTTT.

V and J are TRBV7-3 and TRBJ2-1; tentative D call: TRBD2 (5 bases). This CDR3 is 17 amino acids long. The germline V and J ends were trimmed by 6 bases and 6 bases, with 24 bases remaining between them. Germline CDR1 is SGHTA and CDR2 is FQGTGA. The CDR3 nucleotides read TGTGCCAGCAGTTTCGGGCCGCCGGGCCCCGCGGGCAATGAGCAGTTCTTC. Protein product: CASSFGPPGPAGNEQFF.

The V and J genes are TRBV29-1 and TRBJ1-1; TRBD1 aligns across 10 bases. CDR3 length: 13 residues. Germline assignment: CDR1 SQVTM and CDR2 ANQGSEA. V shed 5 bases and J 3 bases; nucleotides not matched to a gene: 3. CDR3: CSVTGQGYTEAFF. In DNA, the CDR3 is TGCAGCGTTACGGGACAGGGGTACACTGAAGCTTTCTTT.

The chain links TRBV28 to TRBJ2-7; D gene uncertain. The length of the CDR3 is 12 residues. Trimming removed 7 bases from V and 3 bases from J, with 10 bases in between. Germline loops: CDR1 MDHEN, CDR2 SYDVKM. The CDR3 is CASTGRYYEQYF. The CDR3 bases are TGTGCCAGCACGGGTCGGTACTACGAGCAGTACTTC.

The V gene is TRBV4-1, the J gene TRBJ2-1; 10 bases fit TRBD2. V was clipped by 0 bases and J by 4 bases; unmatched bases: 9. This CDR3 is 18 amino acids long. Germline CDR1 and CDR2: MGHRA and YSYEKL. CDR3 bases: TGCGCCAGCAGCCAAGATGTAGTAGCGGGGGGATCATACAATGAGCAGTTCTTC. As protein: CASSQDVVAGGSYNEQFF.

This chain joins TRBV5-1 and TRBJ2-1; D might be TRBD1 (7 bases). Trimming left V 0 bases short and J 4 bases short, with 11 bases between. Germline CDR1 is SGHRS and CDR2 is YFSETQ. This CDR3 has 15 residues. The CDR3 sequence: CASSLVRGTYNEQFF. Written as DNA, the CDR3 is TGCGCCAGCAGCTTGGTCAGGGGGACTTACAATGAGCAGTTCTTC.

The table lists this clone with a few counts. DNA for the CDR3: TGTGCCAGCAGCCGCGGGACAGGGTATAATTCACCCCTCCACTTT. It specifies CASSRGTGYNSPLHF. The chain employs TRBV6-5 and TRBJ1-6; TRBD1 matches 9 bases. CDR3 length equals 15 residues. CDR1 is MNHEY and CDR2 is SVGAGI in the germline V gene. After removal of 6 bases from V and 4 bases from J, the junction contained 4 bases not matched to a gene.

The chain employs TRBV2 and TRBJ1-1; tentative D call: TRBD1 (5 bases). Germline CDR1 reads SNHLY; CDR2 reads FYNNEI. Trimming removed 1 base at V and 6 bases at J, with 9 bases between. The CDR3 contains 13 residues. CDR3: CASSEGQRSEAFF. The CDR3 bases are TGTGCCAGCAGTGAAGGACAGAGGTCTGAAGCTTTCTTT.

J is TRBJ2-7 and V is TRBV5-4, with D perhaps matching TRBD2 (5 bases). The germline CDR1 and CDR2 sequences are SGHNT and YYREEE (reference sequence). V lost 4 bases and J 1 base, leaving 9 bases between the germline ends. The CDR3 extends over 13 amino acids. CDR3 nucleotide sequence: TGTGCCAGCAGCGCCGGGATTTCCTACGAGCAGTACTTC. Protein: CASSAGISYEQYF.

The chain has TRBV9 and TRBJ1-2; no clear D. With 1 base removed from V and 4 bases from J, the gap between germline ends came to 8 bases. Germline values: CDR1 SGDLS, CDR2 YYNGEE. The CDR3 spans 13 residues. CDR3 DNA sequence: TGTGCCAGCAGCGTATCCGGGTTCTATGGCTACACCTTC. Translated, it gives CASSVSGFYGYTF.

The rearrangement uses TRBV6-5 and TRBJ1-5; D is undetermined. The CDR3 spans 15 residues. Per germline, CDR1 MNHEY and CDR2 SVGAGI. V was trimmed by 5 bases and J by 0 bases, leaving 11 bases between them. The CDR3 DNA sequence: TGTGCCAGCAGTCGCCAGAGTTATAGCAATCAGCCCCAGCATTTT. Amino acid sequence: CASSRQSYSNQPQHF.

The CDR3 region is CATLEQPYGYTF. As DNA, the CDR3 is TGTGCCACCCTAGAGCAGCCCTATGGCTACACCTTC. The gene calls are TRBV6-5 and TRBJ1-2; D is unresolved. The V gene's germline CDR1 is MNHEY and CDR2 SVGAGI. This CDR3 region has 12 residues. Trimming stripped 10 bases from V and 4 bases from J, with 13 bases between.

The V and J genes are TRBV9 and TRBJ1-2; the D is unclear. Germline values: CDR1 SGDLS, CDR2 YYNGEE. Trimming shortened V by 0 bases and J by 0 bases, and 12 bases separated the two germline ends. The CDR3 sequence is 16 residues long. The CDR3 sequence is CASSVASDPANYGYTF. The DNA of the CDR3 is TGTGCCAGCAGCGTAGCCTCTGACCCAGCTAACTATGGCTACACCTTC.

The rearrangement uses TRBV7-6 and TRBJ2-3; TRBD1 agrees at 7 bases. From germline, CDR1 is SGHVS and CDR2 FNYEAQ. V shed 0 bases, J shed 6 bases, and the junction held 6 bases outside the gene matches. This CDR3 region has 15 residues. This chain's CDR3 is CASSLAGGAVDTQYF. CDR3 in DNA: TGTGCCAGCAGCTTAGCAGGGGGCGCGGTTGATACGCAGTATTTT.

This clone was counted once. The CDR3 DNA reads TGCGCCAGCAGCTCTGGCGCCACTGGCCCAGATACGCAGTATTTT. Its protein is CASSSGATGPDTQYF. The rearrangement uses TRBV5-1 and TRBJ2-3, with D hard to call. With 3 bases removed from V and 4 bases from J, the gap between germline ends came to 15 bases. The CDR3 has 15 amino acids. Germline CDR1 SGHRS, CDR2 YFSETQ. Full variable domain (remainder filled in from reference TRBV5-1 and TRBJ2-3): KAGVTQTPRYLIKTRGQQVTLSCSPISGHRSVSWYQQTPGQGLQFLFEYFSETQRNKGNFPGRFSGRQFSNSRSEMNVSTLELGDSALYLCASSSGATGPDTQYFGPGTRLTVL.

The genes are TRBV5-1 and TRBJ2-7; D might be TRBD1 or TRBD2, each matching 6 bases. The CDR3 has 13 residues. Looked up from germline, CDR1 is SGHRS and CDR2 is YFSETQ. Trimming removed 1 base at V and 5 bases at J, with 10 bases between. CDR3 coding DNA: TGCGCCAGCAGCTTGCGGGGGCCCCACGAGCAGTACTTC. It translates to CASSLRGPHEQYF.

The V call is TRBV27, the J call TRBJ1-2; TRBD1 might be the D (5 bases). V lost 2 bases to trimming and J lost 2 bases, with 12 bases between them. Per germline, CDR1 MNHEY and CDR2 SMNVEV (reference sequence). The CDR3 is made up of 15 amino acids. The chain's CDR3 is CASSLRGAGNYGYTF. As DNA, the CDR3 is TGTGCCAGCAGTTTACGAGGGGCGGGCAACTATGGCTACACCTTC.

In nucleotides, the CDR3 is TGTGCCAGCAGCTCCCGAGGAGGGACTAGCGGGGTGGGCACAGATACGCAGTATTTT. Residues: CASSSRGGTSGVGTDTQYF. This sequence joins TRBV11-2 and TRBJ2-3, with 13 bases that match TRBD2. Germline loops: CDR1 SGHAT, CDR2 FQNNGV. After removal of 4 bases from V and 1 base from J, the junction contained 11 bases not matched to a gene. The CDR3 loop spans 19 amino acids.

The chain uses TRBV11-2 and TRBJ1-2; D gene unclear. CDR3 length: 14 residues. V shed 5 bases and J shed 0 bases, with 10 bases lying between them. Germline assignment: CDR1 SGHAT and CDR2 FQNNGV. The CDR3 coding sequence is TGTGCCAGCAGCCCCGCCGTAGCTAACTATGGCTACACCTTC. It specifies CASSPAVANYGYTF.

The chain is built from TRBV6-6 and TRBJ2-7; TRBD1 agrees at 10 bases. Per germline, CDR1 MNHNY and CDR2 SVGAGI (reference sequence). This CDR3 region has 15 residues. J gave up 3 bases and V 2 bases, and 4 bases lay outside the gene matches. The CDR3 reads CASSYEDRGFYEQYF. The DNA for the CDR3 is TGTGCCAGCAGTTACGAGGACAGGGGGTTCTACGAGCAGTACTTC.

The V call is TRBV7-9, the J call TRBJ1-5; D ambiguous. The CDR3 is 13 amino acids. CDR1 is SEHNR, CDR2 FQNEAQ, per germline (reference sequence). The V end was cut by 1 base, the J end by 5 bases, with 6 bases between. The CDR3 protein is CASSLGFHQPQHF. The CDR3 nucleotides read TGTGCCAGCAGCTTAGGTTTCCATCAGCCCCAGCATTTT. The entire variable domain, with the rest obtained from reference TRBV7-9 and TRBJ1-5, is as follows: DTGVSQNPRHKITKRGQNVTFRCDPISEHNRLYWYRQTLGQGPEFLTYFQNEAQLEKSRLLSDRFSAERPKGSFSTLEIQRTEQGDSAMYLCASSLGFHQPQHFGDGTRLSIL.

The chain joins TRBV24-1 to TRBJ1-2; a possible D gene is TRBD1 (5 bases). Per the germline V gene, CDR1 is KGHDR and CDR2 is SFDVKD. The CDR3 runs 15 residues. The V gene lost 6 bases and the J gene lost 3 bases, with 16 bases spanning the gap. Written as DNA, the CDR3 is TGTGCCACCAGTAATATCCGGGGGTCGGACTATGGCTACACCTTC. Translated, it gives CATSNIRGSDYGYTF.

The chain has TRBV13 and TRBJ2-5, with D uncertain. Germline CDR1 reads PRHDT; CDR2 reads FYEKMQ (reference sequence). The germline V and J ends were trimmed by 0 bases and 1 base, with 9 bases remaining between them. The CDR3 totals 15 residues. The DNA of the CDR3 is TGTGCCAGCAGCTTAGGACGACCTATCCAAGAGACCCAGTACTTC. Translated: CASSLGRPIQETQYF.

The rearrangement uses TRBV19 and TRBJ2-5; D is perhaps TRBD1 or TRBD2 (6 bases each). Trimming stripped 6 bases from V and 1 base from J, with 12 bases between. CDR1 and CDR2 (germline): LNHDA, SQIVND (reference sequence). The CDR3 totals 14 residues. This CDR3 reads CASRRDKLQETQYF. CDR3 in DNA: TGTGCCAGTAGGCGGGACAAGCTCCAAGAGACCCAGTACTTC.

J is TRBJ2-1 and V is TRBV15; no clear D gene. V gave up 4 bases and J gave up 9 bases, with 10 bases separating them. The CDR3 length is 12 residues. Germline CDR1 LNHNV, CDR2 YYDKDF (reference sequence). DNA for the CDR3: TGTGCCACCAGCACCCGACTTGGTGAGCAGTTCTTC. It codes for CATSTRLGEQFF. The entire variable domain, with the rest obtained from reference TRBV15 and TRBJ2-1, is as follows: DAMVIQNPRYQVTQFGKPVTLSCSQTLNHNVMYWYQQKSSQAPKLLFHYYDKDFNNEADTPDNFQSRRPNTSFCFLDIRSPGLGDTAMYLCATSTRLGEQFFGPGTRLTVL.

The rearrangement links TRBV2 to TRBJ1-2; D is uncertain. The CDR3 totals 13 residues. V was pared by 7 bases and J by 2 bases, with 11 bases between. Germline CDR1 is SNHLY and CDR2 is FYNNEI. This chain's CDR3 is CASTEKQNYGYTF. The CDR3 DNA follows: TGTGCCAGCACGGAGAAACAGAACTATGGCTACACCTTC. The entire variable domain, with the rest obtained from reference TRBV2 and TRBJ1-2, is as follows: EPEVTQTPSHQVTQMGQEVILRCVPISNHLYFYWYRQILGQKVEFLVSFYNNEISEKSEIFDDQFSVERPDGSNFTLKIRSTKLEDSAMYFCASTEKQNYGYTFGSGTRLTVV.